This is a list of T cell receptor beta chains from one sample in a study of control samples from healthy donors and cancer patients. Measured with immunoSEQ multiplex PCR; TCRdb has only the in-frame clones, and not every one. The data hold approximately 89,000 clones, with about 89% observed a single time. Sample: blood. The receptors were gathered from a man aged 25-45 years in good health. CDR3s include the opening cysteine and the closing phenylalanine or tryptophan. The D gene is left open where the match is weak. Expanded clones are given a class, and other clones once, few, many or no size at all.

v_gene,d_gene,abundance,j_gene,CDR3nt,CDR3aa
TRBV6-2/TRBV6-3,NA,NA,TRBJ1-2,TGTGCCAGCAGTTACTCGATCATCAGAAACTATGGCTACACCTTC,CASSYSIIRNYGYTF
TRBV5-1,NA,once,TRBJ2-1,TGCGCCAGCAGCTTAGAGGGCAGCTCCTACAATGAGCAGTTCTTC,CASSLEGSSYNEQFF
TRBV5-1,NA,NA,TRBJ2-3,TGCGCCAGCAGCTTGGGTGGCCTAACGGGGGATACGCAGTATTTT,CASSLGGLTGDTQYF
TRBV7-3,TRBD1,NA,TRBJ1-1,TGTGCCAGCAGTCTAAATCCGGCGACAGGGGTCTCTGAAGCTTTCTTT,CASSLNPATGVSEAFF
TRBV9,NA,few,TRBJ1-6,TGTGCCAGCAGCGTAGAATCAGGTTTGAATTATAATTCACCCCTCCACTTT,CASSVESGLNYNSPLHF
TRBV18,TRBD2,NA,TRBJ2-2,TGTGCCAGCTCACTCACCGGGGGGGCCACCGGGGAGCTGTTTTTT,CASSLTGGATGELFF
TRBV27,TRBD1,NA,TRBJ2-3,TGTGCCAGCAGTTTACTCGCCCCCGGGACAGACAGCACAGATACGCAGTATTTT,CASSLLAPGTDSTDTQYF
TRBV19,NA,once,TRBJ1-5,TGTGCCAGTAGCGACCTGAGTGGGCAGCCCCAGCATTTT,CASSDLSGQPQHF
TRBV29-1,NA,NA,TRBJ1-2,TGCAGCGTTGAAGGACAATTAGGCTACACCTTC,CSVEGQLGYTF
TRBV7-9,NA,NA,TRBJ1-1,TGTGCCAGCAGAGCGAAGGCAGGGATGAACACTGAAGCTTTCTTT,CASRAKAGMNTEAFF
TRBV9,NA,NA,TRBJ2-5,TGTGCCAGCAGCGTAGCTAGCAGGGAGACCCAGTACTTC,CASSVASRETQYF
TRBV5-1,NA,NA,TRBJ1-2,TGCGCCAGCAGCCCTGACGGGGGGGTTTATGGCTACACCTTC,CASSPDGGVYGYTF
TRBV18,NA,NA,TRBJ2-5,TGTGCCAGCTCCCCTGAGGGGAGTAGGGAGACCCAGTACTTC,CASSPEGSRETQYF
TRBV5-1,TRBD1,NA,TRBJ2-1,TGCGCCAGCAGCTCCGGGACAGGGGCCGTCGATGAGCAGTTCTTC,CASSSGTGAVDEQFF
TRBV6-5,NA,NA,TRBJ2-5,TGTGCCAGCAGTTACTCGTCGGGGGGCCCCCAGTACTTC,CASSYSSGGPQYF
TRBV19,NA,few,TRBJ2-7,TGTGCCAGTAGTATGAGCCAGGCCTACGAGCAGTACTTC,CASSMSQAYEQYF
TRBV6-5,TRBD2,NA,TRBJ2-1,TGTGCCAGCAGACCCCTAGCGGGGGGGCCGGATGAGCAGTTCTTC,CASRPLAGGPDEQFF
TRBV5-1,TRBD1,NA,TRBJ2-5,TGCGCCAGCAGCTTCGGACAGGCCCGGTACCAAGAGACCCAGTACTTC,CASSFGQARYQETQYF
TRBV14,NA,NA,TRBJ1-2,TGTGCCAGCAGCCAAAAGCCCGGGACGGCATATGGCTACACCTTC,CASSQKPGTAYGYTF
TRBV6-5,NA,NA,TRBJ1-6,TGTGCCAGCAGTTTGGCAGAGAATTCACCCCTCCACTTT,CASSLAENSPLHF
TRBV5-1,NA,NA,TRBJ2-3,TGCGCCAGCAGCTTGGGACAGGGAGGGGATACGCAGTATTTT,CASSLGQGGDTQYF
TRBV6-5,NA,NA,TRBJ2-1,TGTGCCAGCAGTTACTTAGGGACCTACAATGAGCAGTTCTTC,CASSYLGTYNEQFF
TRBV29-1,NA,NA,TRBJ2-5,TGCAGCGGAGGGGGGCGACGGGGTCAAGAGACCCAGTACTTC,CSGGGRRGQETQYF
TRBV7-9,NA,NA,TRBJ2-1,TGTGCCAGCACCCGATGGACCGGAGAAAGAGGCAATGAGCAGTTCTTC,CASTRWTGERGNEQFF
TRBV24-1,NA,NA,TRBJ2-5,TGTGCCACCCGGGCAGGCCCCCAAGAGACCCAGTACTTC,CATRAGPQETQYF
TRBV30,NA,NA,TRBJ1-1,TGTGCCTGGAGTAGTACCGTGATGAACACTGAAGCTTTCTTT,CAWSSTVMNTEAFF
TRBV28,NA,NA,TRBJ1-2,TGTGCCAGCAGTTTACGTGGAGCTAACTATGGCTACACCTTC,CASSLRGANYGYTF
TRBV19,NA,NA,TRBJ1-4,TGTGCCAGCAGTGGGCAATTTAATGAAAAACTGTTTTTT,CASSGQFNEKLFF
TRBV28,TRBD2,medium-sized,TRBJ2-7,TGTGCCAGCAGTTTAGCGGCGGGGGGCCCCTACGAGCAGTACTTC,CASSLAAGGPYEQYF
TRBV7-2,TRBD2,NA,TRBJ2-3,TGTGCCAGCAGCTTAGATAGCGGGGGGGCAGATACGCAGTATTTT,CASSLDSGGADTQYF
TRBV2,NA,NA,TRBJ1-5,TGTGCCAGCAGTGGGGACTCTATTTGGCAGCCCCAGCATTTT,CASSGDSIWQPQHF
TRBV29-1,TRBD2,NA,TRBJ2-1,TGCAGCGTTAAGCGGGGGTCGGCTGTCGACAATGAGCAGTTCTTC,CSVKRGSAVDNEQFF
TRBV24-1,TRBD1,NA,TRBJ2-1,TGTGCCACCAGTGATTTGGAAACAGGGGGCAATGAGCAGTTCTTC,CATSDLETGGNEQFF
TRBV6-1,NA,NA,TRBJ1-5,TGTGCCAGCAGTGAAAATAAGGTTAATCAGCCCCAGCATTTT,CASSENKVNQPQHF